These 13 T cell receptor beta chains were all obtained from the same sample, sequenced in a study of radiotherapy plus CTLA-4 blockade in lung cancer. Data came from immunoSEQ multiplex PCR; TCRdb stores just in-frame clones and leaves some out. Here the sample spans more than 25,000 clones, approximately 80% being singletons. The sequences come from peripheral blood, collected from a patient treated with radiotherapy plus ipilimumab. The origin of the receptors is a human donor with non-small cell lung cancer that progressed on radiotherapy plus ipilimumab.

The gene calls are TRBV27 and TRBJ2-7; 9 nucleotides match TRBD2. The trim removed 8 bases at V and 2 bases at J, leaving 10 bases unmatched. CDR3 length: 15 amino acids. Germline CDR1 is MNHEY and CDR2 is SMNVEV (reference sequence). The CDR3 DNA reads TGTGCCAGCTCACCTCAACGCGGGAGGGCCTACGAGCAGTACTTC. This encodes CASSPQRGRAYEQYF.

The V gene is TRBV28, the J gene TRBJ2-1; 11 positions match TRBD2. V was pared by 5 bases and J by 8 bases, with 11 bases of the junction left unmatched. The CDR3 contains 16 residues. Germline V gene data show CDR1 as MDHEN and CDR2 as SYDVKM. CDR3 nucleotides: TGTGCCAGCAGTCCCTCGGCTAGCGGGAGGATGGATGAGCAGTTCTTC. Its protein product is CASSPSASGRMDEQFF.

V is TRBV19 and J is TRBJ1-3; D gene uncertain. CDR3 length equals 15 residues. V dropped 3 bases and J dropped 0 bases, with 9 bases sitting between them. Germline V CDR1 and CDR2: LNHDA, SQIVND (reference sequence). The CDR3 is CASSIFSGSGNTIYF. The DNA for the CDR3 is TGTGCCAGTAGTATCTTCTCCGGCTCTGGAAACACCATATATTTT.

This clone has just a few counts. The chain employs TRBV19 and TRBJ1-4; the match to TRBD1 covers 11 bases. The germline V gene has CDR1 LNHDA and CDR2 SQIVND (reference sequence). The J segment lost 9 bases and the V segment lost 5 bases, leaving 11 bases of the junction unmatched. This CDR3 contains 16 residues. CDR3 in amino acids: CASSPGQGAHLQKLFF. CDR3 DNA: TGTGCCAGTAGTCCCGGACAGGGGGCTCATTTGCAAAAACTGTTTTTT.

The CDR3 sequence: CASRDSNQPQHF. The CDR3 DNA reads TGTGCCAGCAGGGACAGCAATCAGCCCCAGCATTTT. The chain is built from TRBV2 and TRBJ1-5; D is unclear. Trimming removed 6 bases at V and 1 base at J, with 4 bases between. CDR3 length equals 12 residues. Germline V lookup: CDR1 SNHLY, CDR2 FYNNEI.

The gene calls are TRBV5-5 and TRBJ1-6; D remains unclear. This CDR3 spans 16 amino acids. CDR1 and CDR2 from the germline V gene are SGHKS and YYEKEE (reference sequence). Between the trimmed V and J ends, which lost 2 bases and 7 bases, there was a span of 16 bases. The CDR3 DNA sequence: TGTGCCAGCAGCTTTCTCCAGGAAGTGAAGAATTCACCCCTCCACTTT. Translating gives CASSFLQEVKNSPLHF.

This sequence joins TRBV13 and TRBJ1-5; 9 nucleotides line up with TRBD1. The germline V gene encodes CDR1 PRHDT and CDR2 FYEKMQ (reference sequence). CDR3 length: 15 residues. V lost 4 bases and J lost 5; bases outside the gene matches: 6. The CDR3 DNA sequence: TGTGCCAGCAGCTGGGGACAGGGACTCGATCAGCCCCAGCATTTT. It translates to CASSWGQGLDQPQHF.

The J gene is TRBJ1-2, the V gene TRBV25-1, with TRBD1 matching over 8 bases. Germline V gene lookup returns CDR1 MGHDK and CDR2 SYGVNS. V shed 8 bases, J shed 2 bases, and the junction held 10 bases outside the gene matches. The CDR3 runs to 15 residues. The CDR3 DNA reads TGTGCCAGCGGGGGGGCCAGGGGGCTCAACTATGGCTACACCTTC. Amino acid sequence: CASGGARGLNYGYTF.

The CDR3 protein is CASSPPLRSTDTQYF. The DNA for the CDR3 is TGTGCCAGCAGCCCGCCCCTGAGAAGCACAGATACGCAGTATTTT. This chain joins TRBV7-6 and TRBJ2-3, with unresolved D. CDR3 length: 15 amino acids. The V gene's germline CDR1 is SGHVS and CDR2 FNYEAQ. V lost 5 bases to trimming and J lost 0 bases, with 12 bases between them.

A single count supports this clone. The genes are TRBV19 and TRBJ1-1; a weak D match, TRBD1 (6 bases). The length of the CDR3 is 15 residues. The V gene lost 3 bases and the J gene lost 0 bases, with 11 bases spanning the gap. Germline lookup yields CDR1 LNHDA and CDR2 SQIVND (reference sequence). The CDR3 spells CASSMRGGLNTEAFF. The CDR3, as DNA: TGTGCCAGTAGTATGAGGGGGGGTTTGAACACTGAAGCTTTCTTT.

This chain connects TRBV7-2 to TRBJ2-5; D is possibly TRBD2 (6 bases). The J call is doubtful: the DNA matches TRBJ2-7 better. Germline CDR1 SGHTA, CDR2 FQGNSA. This CDR3 spans 15 amino acids. CDR3 in DNA: TGTGCCAGCAGCTTAGTTCACGGGAGCTCCTACGAGCAGTACTTC. It specifies CASSLVHGSSYEQYF.

Concerning this clone: Other DNA sequences in this sample translate to the same CDR3. The chain links TRBV6-5 to TRBJ2-7; D remains ambiguous. The germline V gene encodes CDR1 MNHEY and CDR2 SVGAGI. This CDR3 spans 11 amino acids. Deletions cut 2 bases from V and 4 bases from J, with 3 bases between. The CDR3 sequence is CASSYQYEQYF. As DNA, the CDR3 is TGTGCCAGCAGTTACCAGTACGAGCAGTACTTC.

The rearrangement joins TRBV2 to TRBJ2-7, with D possibly being TRBD1 (5 bases). Trimming stripped 3 bases from V and 1 base from J, with 10 bases between. The CDR3 is 14 amino acids. Germline V lookup: CDR1 SNHLY, CDR2 FYNNEI. DNA of the CDR3: TGTGCCAGCAGTGAGAGGCGGACATCCTACGAGCAGTACTTC. As protein: CASSERRTSYEQYF. Combining the CDR3 with reference TRBV2 and TRBJ2-7 gives the whole variable domain EPEVTQTPSHQVTQMGQEVILRCVPISNHLYFYWYRQILGQKVEFLVSFYNNEISEKSEIFDDQFSVERPDGSNFTLKIRSTKLEDSAMYFCASSERRTSYEQYFGPGTRLTVT.